The entry below describes one TCR beta chain. No cognate antigen has been identified for it. No base-level quality is on record; no much larger clone is a single base apart. According to the study, the label for this sample's treatment or condition signals: in vitro stimulation with specific CMV peptide epitopes to enrich CMV-specific T cells. Sequencing took place on an Illumina HiSeq 1500. TCRdb trimmed the raw reads at Q25, called clones with MiXCR and kept productive beta chains. Entries that share a CDR3 protein sequence are merged under the most common genes and DNA. Recorded for this sample are approximately 49,000 distinct CDR3 sequences; more than 15% of them occurred a single time. Together, the top ten hold more than 20% of the sample. The sample originates from a study of T cell repertoires in cytomegalovirus infection (dated by TCRdb to about 2019). Background on the whole study: Peptide stimulations targeted recently identified HLA-C-restricted CMV epitopes, whose presentation resists viral immunomodulation, together with well-studied HLA-B-restricted epitopes. Donor HLA type was relevant to the analysis, because carriage of CMV infection together with the matching HLA type was indicated by public TCR beta signatures. The paper as a whole reports these results and caveats: The ex vivo response was dominated by HLA-C-restricted CMV-specific TCR beta clonotypes, which also provided the single most frequent clonotype in two of eight donors. In both this cohort and an independent cohort of 300 to 450 donors, the cumulative frequency of public TCR beta family members distinguished carriers of CMV infection plus the relevant HLA type.

Spanning cysteine to phenylalanine, the CDR3 consists of 11 amino acids. The retained sequence is limited to the CDR3, 33 bases, with the frame set at the first base. V is shortened by 4 bases, J by 2 bases, and the region joining them spans 0 bases. The sequence came from a human donor in good health (CMV status not recorded). Some clones in this sample may be carry-over from other donors' samples. The rearranged chain carries TRBV12-3 or TRBV12-4 and TRBJ2-1; no D segment can be confidently identified. The input for sequencing was CD8+ T cells from cultured PBMCs, taken from culture after CMV antigen stimulation. The CDR3 is CASSSYNEQFF. Read as DNA, the sequence is TGTGCCAGCAGTTCCTACAATGAGCAGTTCTTC.